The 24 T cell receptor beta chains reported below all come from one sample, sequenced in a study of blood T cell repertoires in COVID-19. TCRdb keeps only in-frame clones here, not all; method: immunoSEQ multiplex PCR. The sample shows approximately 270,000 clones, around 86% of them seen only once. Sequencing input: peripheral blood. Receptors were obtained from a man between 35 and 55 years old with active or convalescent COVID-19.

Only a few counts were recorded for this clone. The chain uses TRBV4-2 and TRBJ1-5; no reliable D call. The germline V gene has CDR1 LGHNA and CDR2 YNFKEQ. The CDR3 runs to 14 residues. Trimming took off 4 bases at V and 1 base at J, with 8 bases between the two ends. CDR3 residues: CASSPTGSNQPQHF. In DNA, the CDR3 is TGTGCCAGCAGCCCCACGGGAAGCAATCAGCCCCAGCATTTT.

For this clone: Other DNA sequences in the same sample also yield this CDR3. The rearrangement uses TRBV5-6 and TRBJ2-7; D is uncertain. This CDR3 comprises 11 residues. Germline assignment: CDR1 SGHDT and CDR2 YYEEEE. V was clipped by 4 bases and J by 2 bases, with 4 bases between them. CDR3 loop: CASSSAYEQYF. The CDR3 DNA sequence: TGTGCCAGCAGCAGCGCCTACGAGCAGTACTTC.

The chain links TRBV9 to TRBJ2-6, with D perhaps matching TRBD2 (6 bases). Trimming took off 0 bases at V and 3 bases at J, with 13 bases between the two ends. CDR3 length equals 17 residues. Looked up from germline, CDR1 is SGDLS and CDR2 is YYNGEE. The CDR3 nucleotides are TGTGCCAGCAGCGTAGCTCCCAAGGGAGGTGGGGCCAACGTCCTGACTTTC. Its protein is CASSVAPKGGGANVLTF.

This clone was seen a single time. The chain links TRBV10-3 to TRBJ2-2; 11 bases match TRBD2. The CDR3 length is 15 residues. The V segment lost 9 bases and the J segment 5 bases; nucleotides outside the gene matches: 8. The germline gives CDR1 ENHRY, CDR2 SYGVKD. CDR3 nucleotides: TGTGCCATTTCAGTTGGGACTAGCGGAACCGGGGAGCTGTTTTTT. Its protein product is CAISVGTSGTGELFF.

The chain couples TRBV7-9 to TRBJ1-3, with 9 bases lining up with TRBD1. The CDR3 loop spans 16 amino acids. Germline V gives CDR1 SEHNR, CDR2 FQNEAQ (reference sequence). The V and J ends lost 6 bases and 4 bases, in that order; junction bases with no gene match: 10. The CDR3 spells CASRWDREKSGNTIYF. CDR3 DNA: TGTGCCAGCAGATGGGACAGGGAAAAATCGGGAAACACCATATATTTT. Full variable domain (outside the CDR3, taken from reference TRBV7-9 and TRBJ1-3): DTGVSQNPRHKITKRGQNVTFRCDPISEHNRLYWYRQTLGQGPEFLTYFQNEAQLEKSRLLSDRFSAERPKGSFSTLEIQRTEQGDSAMYLCASRWDREKSGNTIYFGEGSWLTVV.

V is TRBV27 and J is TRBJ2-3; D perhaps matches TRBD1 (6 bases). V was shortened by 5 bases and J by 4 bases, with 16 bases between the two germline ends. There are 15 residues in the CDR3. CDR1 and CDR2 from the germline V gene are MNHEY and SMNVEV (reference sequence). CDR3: CASSLNPRGSDTQYF. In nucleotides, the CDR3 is TGTGCCAGCAGTCTCAACCCCAGGGGTTCAGATACGCAGTATTTT.

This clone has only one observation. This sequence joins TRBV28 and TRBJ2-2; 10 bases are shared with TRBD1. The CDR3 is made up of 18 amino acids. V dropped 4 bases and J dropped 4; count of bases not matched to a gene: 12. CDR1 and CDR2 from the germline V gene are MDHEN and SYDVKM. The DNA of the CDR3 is TGTGCCAGCAGTTCCCCGGGCTTAGGGACAGGGGTCACCGGGGAGCTGTTTTTT. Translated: CASSSPGLGTGVTGELFF.

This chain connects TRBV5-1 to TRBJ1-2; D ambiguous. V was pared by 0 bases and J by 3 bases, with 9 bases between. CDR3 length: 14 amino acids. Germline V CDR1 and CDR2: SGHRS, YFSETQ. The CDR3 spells CASSLDGGHYGYTF. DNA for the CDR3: TGCGCCAGCAGCTTGGATGGCGGTCACTATGGCTACACCTTC.

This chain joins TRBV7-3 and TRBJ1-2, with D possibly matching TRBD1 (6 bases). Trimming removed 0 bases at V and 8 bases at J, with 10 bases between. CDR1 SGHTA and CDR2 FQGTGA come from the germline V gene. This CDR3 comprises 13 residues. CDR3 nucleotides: TGTGCCAGCAGCTTAACAGGGGGAAGGGGCTACACCTTC. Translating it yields CASSLTGGRGYTF.

The CDR3 nucleotides are TGTGCCAGCAGTTACTCCGGGACTAGCGTAAACGAGCAGTACTTC. It codes for CASSYSGTSVNEQYF. The chain employs TRBV6-5 and TRBJ2-7, with 10 positions matching TRBD2. This CDR3 region has 15 residues. Germline trimming cut 0 bases from V and 5 bases from J; bases unmatched to any gene: 4. From germline, CDR1 is MNHEY and CDR2 SVGAGI.

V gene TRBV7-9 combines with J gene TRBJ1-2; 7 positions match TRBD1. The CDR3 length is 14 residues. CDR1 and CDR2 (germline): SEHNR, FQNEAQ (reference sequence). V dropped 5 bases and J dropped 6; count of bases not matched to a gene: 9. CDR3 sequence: CASSASTGWNGYTF. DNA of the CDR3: TGTGCCAGCAGCGCATCGACAGGGTGGAATGGCTACACCTTC.

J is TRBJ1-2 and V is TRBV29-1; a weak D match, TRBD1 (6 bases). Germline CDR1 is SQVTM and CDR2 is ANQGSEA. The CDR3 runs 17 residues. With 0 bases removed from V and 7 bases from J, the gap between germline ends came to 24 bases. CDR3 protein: CSVEEPVDGGRASGYTF. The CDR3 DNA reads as TGCAGCGTTGAAGAACCAGTCGATGGGGGCCGGGCGAGTGGCTACACCTTC.

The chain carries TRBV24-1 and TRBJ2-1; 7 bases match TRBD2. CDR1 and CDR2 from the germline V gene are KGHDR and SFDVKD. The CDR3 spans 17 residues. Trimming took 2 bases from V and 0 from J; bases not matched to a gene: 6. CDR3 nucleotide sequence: TGTGCCACCAGTGATTCCGCGGGGGATAGCTCCTACAATGAGCAGTTCTTC. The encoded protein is CATSDSAGDSSYNEQFF.

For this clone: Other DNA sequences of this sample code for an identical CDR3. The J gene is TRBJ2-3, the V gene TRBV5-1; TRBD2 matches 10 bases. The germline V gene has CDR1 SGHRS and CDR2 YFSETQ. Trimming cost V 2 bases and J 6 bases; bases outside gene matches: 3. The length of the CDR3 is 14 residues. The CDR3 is CASSLTSGADTQYF. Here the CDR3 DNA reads TGCGCCAGCAGCTTAACTAGCGGGGCCGATACGCAGTATTTT.

The DNA for the CDR3 is TGTGCCAGTAGTTTCCCAGGGACAGATGAAGAGACCCAGTACTTC. It specifies CASSFPGTDEETQYF. J is TRBJ2-5 and V is TRBV19; 7 bases align to TRBD1. Germline loops: CDR1 LNHDA, CDR2 SQIVND (reference sequence). The CDR3 sequence is 15 residues long. The V and J ends lost 5 bases and 3 bases, in that order; junction bases with no gene match: 9.

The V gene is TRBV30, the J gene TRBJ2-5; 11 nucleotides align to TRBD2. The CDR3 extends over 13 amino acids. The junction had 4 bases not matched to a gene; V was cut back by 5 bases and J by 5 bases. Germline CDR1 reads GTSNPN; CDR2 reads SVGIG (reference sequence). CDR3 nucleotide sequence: TGTGCCTGGGACCCTAGCGGGGGGGAGACCCAGTACTTC. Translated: CAWDPSGGETQYF.

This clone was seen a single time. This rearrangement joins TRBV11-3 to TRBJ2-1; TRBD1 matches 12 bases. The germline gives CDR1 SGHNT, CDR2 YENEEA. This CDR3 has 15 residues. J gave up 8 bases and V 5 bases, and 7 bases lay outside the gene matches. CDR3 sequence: CASSPLGTGGHEQFF. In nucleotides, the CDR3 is TGTGCCAGCAGCCCCCTAGGGACAGGGGGCCATGAGCAGTTCTTC.

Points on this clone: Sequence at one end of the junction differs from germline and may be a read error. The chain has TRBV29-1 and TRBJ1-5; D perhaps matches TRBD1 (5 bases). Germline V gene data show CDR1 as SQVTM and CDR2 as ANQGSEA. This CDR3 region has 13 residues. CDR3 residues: CSVQDGDYQPQHF. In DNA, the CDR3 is TGCAGCGTTCAAGACGGGGACTATCAGCCCCAGCATTTT.

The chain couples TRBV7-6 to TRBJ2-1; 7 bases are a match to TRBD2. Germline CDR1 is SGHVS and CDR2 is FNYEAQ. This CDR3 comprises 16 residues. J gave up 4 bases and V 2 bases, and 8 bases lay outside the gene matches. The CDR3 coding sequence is TGTGCCAGCAGCTTAAAGGGCGGGAGTCGATACAATGAGCAGTTCTTC. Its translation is CASSLKGGSRYNEQFF.

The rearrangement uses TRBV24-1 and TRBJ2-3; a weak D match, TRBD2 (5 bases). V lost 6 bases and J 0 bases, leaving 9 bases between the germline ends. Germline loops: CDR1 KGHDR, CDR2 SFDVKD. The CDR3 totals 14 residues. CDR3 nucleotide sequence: TGTGCCACCAGTCTAGCACAGAGCACAGATACGCAGTATTTT. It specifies CATSLAQSTDTQYF.

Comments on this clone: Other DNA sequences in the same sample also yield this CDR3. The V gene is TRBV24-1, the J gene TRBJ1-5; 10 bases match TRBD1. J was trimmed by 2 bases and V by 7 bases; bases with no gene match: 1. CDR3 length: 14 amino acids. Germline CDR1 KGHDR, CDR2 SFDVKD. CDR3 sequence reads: CATSGTGGNQPQHF. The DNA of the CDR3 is TGTGCCACCAGCGGGACAGGGGGCAATCAGCCCCAGCATTTT.

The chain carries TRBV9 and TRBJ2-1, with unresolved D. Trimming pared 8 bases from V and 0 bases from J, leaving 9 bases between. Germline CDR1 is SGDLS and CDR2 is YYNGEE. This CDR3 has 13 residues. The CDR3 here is CASIRSSYNEQFF. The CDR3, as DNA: TGTGCCAGTATTCGGAGCTCCTACAATGAGCAGTTCTTC.

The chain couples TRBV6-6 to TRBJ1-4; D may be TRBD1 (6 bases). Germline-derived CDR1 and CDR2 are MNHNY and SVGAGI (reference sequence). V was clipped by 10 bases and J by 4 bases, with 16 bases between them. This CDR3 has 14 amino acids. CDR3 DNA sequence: TGTGCCACCAAGTGGACAGCTAGTAATGAAAAACTGTTTTTT. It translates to CATKWTASNEKLFF.

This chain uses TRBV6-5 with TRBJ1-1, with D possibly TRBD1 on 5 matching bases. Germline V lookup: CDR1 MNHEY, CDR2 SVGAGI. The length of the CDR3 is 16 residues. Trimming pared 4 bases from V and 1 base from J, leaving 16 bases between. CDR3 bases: TGTGCCAGCAGTTCGGATTTTTGGGGCCAGAACACTGAAGCTTTCTTT. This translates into CASSSDFWGQNTEAFF.